This TCR beta chain was observed in a study of CD8 T cells in ankylosing spondylitis. Study-wide findings and caveats: Seven to nine highly homologous variants formed a TCR beta motif that appeared characteristic of ankylosing spondylitis blood.

In regard to this clonotype: Its antigen is currently unknown.

For TCR beta, libraries came from quantitative 5'-RACE with molecular barcodes. TCRdb recomputed calls from the 5' RACE reads with MiXCR, one row per CDR3 protein. The table includes 470,000 or so distinct CDR3 sequences, about 25% detected once. J lost 7 bases, V lost 5 bases, and 8 bases had no gene match. CDR3 length equals 14 residues. CDR1 and CDR2 (germline): MNHNS, SASEGT. The chain has TRBV6-1 and TRBJ1-5; 7 positions agree with TRBD1. The sample taken for sequencing was blood, either unsorted or a sorted T cell fraction (not recorded which). The source is a male donor with ankylosing spondylitis. The CDR3 spells CASSKTGVEQPQHF. The DNA of the CDR3 is TGTGCCAGCAGTAAAACAGGGGTAGAACAGCCCCAGCATTTT.